The clone carrying this T cell receptor (beta chain) was counted between two and nine times. No antigen is known for it. The source of the sample is a study of response to subunit inactivated influenza vaccine. Overall study findings and caveats: With each seasonal influenza vaccination, the authors suggested, few new T cells are recruited.

TCRdb recomputed calls from the RT-PCR reads with MiXCR, one row per CDR3 protein. The data show approximately 290,000 distinct CDR3 sequences, about 20% seen once. This clonotype was sampled from a man between 50 and 70 years old who received an inactivated influenza vaccine. The material was PBMCs from blood, obtained less than 22 months after vaccination.

The CDR3 sequence: CASSSSWTSGSTDTQYF. As DNA, the CDR3 is TGTGCCAGCAGTTCTTCCTGGACTAGCGGAAGCACAGATACGCAGTATTTT. This chain connects TRBV12-3 or TRBV12-4 to TRBJ2-3; 10 bases line up with TRBD2. The ends lost 4 bases at V and 0 bases at J; junction bases unmatched: 7. The CDR3 extends over 17 amino acids.